One sample yielded the 30 T cell receptor beta chains listed below, sequenced in a study of cytomegalovirus exposure and HLA in healthy donors. This PCR relied on a set of 60 Vbeta primers and 13 Jbeta primers. The assay was immunoSEQ multiplex PCR, and TCRdb's table has in-frame clones only and misses some. The data show about 130,000 clones, roughly 85% seen once. The sequenced sample consisted of PBMCs. The receptors derive from a man younger than 30 in good health and CMV-seropositive.

The chain couples TRBV6-6 to TRBJ1-2; D not certain. This CDR3 has 14 amino acids. CDR1 and CDR2 (germline): MNHNY, SVGAGI (reference sequence). Trimming removed 6 bases at V and 0 bases at J, with 11 bases between. CDR3 protein: CASSGPAANYGYTF. The CDR3 nucleotides read TGTGCCAGCAGCGGGCCAGCGGCTAACTATGGCTACACCTTC.

For the CDR3, the DNA is TGTGCCTCCCGGGGGATGGGGGGGGACAATGAGCAGTTCTTC. Its protein product is CASRGMGGDNEQFF. The chain recombines TRBV10-3 with TRBJ2-1, with 7 bases aligning to TRBD2. The CDR3 is 14 residues long. V trimming: 11 bases; J trimming: 5 bases; junction bases outside the gene matches: 12. CDR1 ENHRY and CDR2 SYGVKD come from the germline V gene.

The count of this clone is one. The V gene is TRBV12-5, the J gene TRBJ2-5; TRBD1 aligns across 9 bases. CDR3 size: 13 residues. V shed 5 bases, J shed 5 bases, and the junction held 3 bases outside the gene matches. The germline V gene has CDR1 LGHNT and CDR2 FRNRAP. Here the CDR3 DNA reads TGTGCTAGTGGTCCGGACAGGGGTGAGACCCAGTACTTC. It yields the protein CASGPDRGETQYF.

The V and J genes are TRBV7-6 and TRBJ2-2; D not resolved. CDR3 length: 12 residues. Germline V gene data show CDR1 as SGHVS and CDR2 as FNYEAQ. V was clipped by 1 base and J by 7 bases, with 4 bases between them. CDR3 region: CASSLGVGELFF. CDR3 sequence (DNA): TGTGCCAGCAGCTTAGGAGTCGGGGAGCTGTTTTTT.

The CDR3 region has the DNA TGTGCCAGCAGCTCTCTGTTTGGGGGCCTTGGGCCCCTCCACTTT. The encoded protein is CASSSLFGGLGPLHF. This chain uses TRBV27 with TRBJ1-6, with D possibly being TRBD1 (6 bases). Trimming cost V 6 bases and J 13 bases, with 22 bases left between them. The CDR3 runs 15 residues. Germline V CDR1 and CDR2: MNHEY, SMNVEV (reference sequence).

The chain employs TRBV5-8 and TRBJ2-3; no clear D. This CDR3 spans 15 amino acids. CDR1 and CDR2 (germline): SGHTS, YDEGEE. V lost 1 base and J lost 8, with 17 bases in between. In DNA form, the CDR3 reads TGTGCCAGCAGCTTGCCCGTGACTGGATCCGTTACGCAGTATTTT. Translation gives CASSLPVTGSVTQYF.

The chain recombines TRBV2 with TRBJ1-1, with no clear D. The germline gives CDR1 SNHLY, CDR2 FYNNEI. V lost 11 bases and J lost 4, with 17 bases in between. The CDR3 runs to 13 residues. DNA of the CDR3: TGTGCCGGCCCCTCCCATCGGGGCACTGAAGCTTTCTTT. Amino acid sequence: CAGPSHRGTEAFF.

In its sample, this clone was seen a few times. V usage is TRBV5-6 and J usage is TRBJ2-7; TRBD1 matches 7 bases. Trimming at V came to 4 bases and at J to 2 bases, leaving 3 bases not matched to a gene. Germline CDR1 reads SGHDT; CDR2 reads YYEEEE. The CDR3 has 13 amino acids. The CDR3 region is CASSPGTAYEQYF. The CDR3 bases are TGTGCCAGCAGCCCGGGGACAGCCTACGAGCAGTACTTC.

The chain carries TRBV25-1 and TRBJ1-1; D unclear. Germline lookup yields CDR1 MGHDK and CDR2 SYGVNS. The CDR3 extends over 12 amino acids. The ends were cut back, 4 bases at V and 8 bases at J, with 11 bases in the middle. Written as DNA, the CDR3 is TGTGCCAGCAGTGTCCCGACTTTGGAAGCTTTCTTT. It specifies CASSVPTLEAFF.

In this sample, this clone turned up once. Here the CDR3 DNA reads TGTGCCAGCAGTTTATCGGGGGGGGATCCCTCCTACAATGAGCAGTTCTTC. This codes for CASSLSGGDPSYNEQFF. J is TRBJ2-1 and V is TRBV27, with 7 bases lining up with TRBD2. CDR3 size: 17 residues. V gave up 0 bases and J gave up 0 bases; unmatched junction bases: 5. Germline V CDR1 and CDR2: MNHEY, SMNVEV (reference sequence).

Only a few counts were recorded for this clone. The chain has TRBV6-5 and TRBJ1-1, with D possibly being TRBD1 (5 bases). In germline, CDR1 is MNHEY, CDR2 SVGAGI. The CDR3 covers 11 residues. Trimming took off 4 bases at V and 5 bases at J, with 5 bases between the two ends. CDR3 sequence reads: CASSSGTEAFF. Here the CDR3 DNA reads TGTGCCAGCAGTTCAGGGACTGAAGCTTTCTTT.

The chain joins TRBV5-6 to TRBJ1-6, with TRBD1 matching over 7 bases. With V trimmed by 0 bases and J by 7 bases, 4 bases remained unmatched. Germline V gene data show CDR1 as SGHDT and CDR2 as YYEEEE. CDR3 length equals 15 residues. The CDR3 nucleotides are TGTGCCAGCAGCTTGGGGGCGACAGGGAATTCACCCCTCCACTTT. Encoded protein: CASSLGATGNSPLHF.

V gene TRBV11-2 combines with J gene TRBJ2-5, with 8 bases identical to TRBD2. This CDR3 region has 18 residues. CDR1 and CDR2 (germline): SGHAT, FQNNGV. V shed 2 bases and J 7 bases; nucleotides not matched to a gene: 18. CDR3 loop: CASSLFHGDSGASGTQYF. In DNA, the CDR3 is TGTGCCAGCAGCTTATTTCATGGTGATAGCGGGGCCTCGGGGACCCAGTACTTC.

This sequence joins TRBV19 and TRBJ2-7, with D possibly matching TRBD2 (6 bases). Germline CDR1 reads LNHDA; CDR2 reads SQIVND (reference sequence). The CDR3 consists of 14 residues. Between the trimmed V and J ends, which lost 4 bases and 2 bases, there was a span of 12 bases. The CDR3 is CASSTGDSTYEQYF. In nucleotides, the CDR3 is TGTGCCAGTAGTACGGGAGATTCAACCTACGAGCAGTACTTC.

V and J are TRBV11-1 and TRBJ2-5; 12 bases agree with TRBD2. The end of the DNA fits TRBJ2-7 better, so the J call may be wrong. CDR1 is SGHAT, CDR2 FQDESV, per germline (reference sequence). There are 15 residues in the CDR3. CDR3 nucleotide sequence: TGTGCCAGCAGCTTCGGGACTAGCGGGTACTACGAGCAGTACTTC. This gives the protein CASSFGTSGYYEQYF.

V is TRBV2 and J is TRBJ2-7; D gene ambiguous. CDR1 SNHLY and CDR2 FYNNEI come from the germline V gene. The CDR3 totals 11 residues. The V end was cut by 5 bases, the J end by 4 bases, with 6 bases between. CDR3 loop: CASSRGYEQYF. The CDR3 DNA sequence: TGTGCCAGCAGTCGAGGTTACGAGCAGTACTTC.

The chain is built from TRBV7-9 and TRBJ1-2, with 10 bases fitting TRBD1. The germline V gene has CDR1 SEHNR and CDR2 FQNEAQ (reference sequence). V was clipped by 2 bases and J by 3 bases; unmatched bases: 9. The CDR3 runs to 17 residues. CDR3 protein: CASSLRSATGGDYGYTF. The CDR3 DNA sequence: TGTGCCAGCAGCTTACGCAGCGCGACAGGGGGCGACTATGGCTACACCTTC. The full variable domain, completed using reference TRBV7-9 and TRBJ1-2, is DTGVSQNPRHKITKRGQNVTFRCDPISEHNRLYWYRQTLGQGPEFLTYFQNEAQLEKSRLLSDRFSAERPKGSFSTLEIQRTEQGDSAMYLCASSLRSATGGDYGYTFGSGTRLTVV.

This clone was observed a few times. V usage is TRBV14 and J usage is TRBJ2-5; D is unclear. Trimming left V 3 bases short and J 4 bases short, with 9 bases between. The CDR3 contains 13 residues. Per germline, CDR1 SGHDN and CDR2 FVKESK. The CDR3 loop is CASSHLRRETQYF. The CDR3 nucleotides are TGTGCCAGCAGCCACCTTAGGAGAGAGACCCAGTACTTC.

The chain carries TRBV13 and TRBJ2-7; TRBD2 aligns across 8 bases. The CDR3 length is 18 residues. Germline-derived CDR1 and CDR2 are PRHDT and FYEKMQ (reference sequence). Unmatched junction bases numbered 19, after V lost 5 bases and J lost 4 bases. Here the CDR3 reads CASSILRGGALGAYEQYF. The CDR3 DNA follows: TGTGCCAGCAGCATCCTTCGGGGGGGGGCCTTAGGGGCTTACGAGCAGTACTTC.

The chain recombines TRBV5-8 with TRBJ2-7; 8 positions agree with TRBD1. Germline lookup yields CDR1 SGHTS and CDR2 YDEGEE. The V segment lost 4 bases and the J segment 5 bases; nucleotides outside the gene matches: 8. This CDR3 has 14 residues. This CDR3 reads CASSRRQGNNEQYF. Written as DNA, the CDR3 is TGTGCCAGCAGCCGACGACAGGGGAACAACGAGCAGTACTTC.

Of note for this clone: At one boundary the junction diverges from the germline segment, which might be a read error. The chain couples TRBV27 to TRBJ2-7, with D unresolved. CDR3 length: 14 residues. The germline V gene encodes CDR1 MNHEY and CDR2 SMNVEV (reference sequence). The CDR3 DNA sequence: TGTGCCAGCCCGCAAAGGTCCGAGGATCCATGGCCCCACTTC. Its translation: CASPQRSEDPWPHF.

This clone was observed a few times. This chain joins TRBV11-3 and TRBJ2-1, with TRBD1 identical over 7 bases. This CDR3 is built from 15 residues. The germline gives CDR1 SGHNT, CDR2 YENEEA. V lost 5 bases and J lost 0; bases outside the gene matches: 4. CDR3 residues: CASSQGQSSYNEQFF. The CDR3 coding sequence is TGTGCCAGCAGCCAGGGACAGAGCTCCTACAATGAGCAGTTCTTC.

V usage is TRBV5-6 and J usage is TRBJ2-1, with a possible D match to TRBD2 (5 bases). Trimming pared 0 bases from V and 3 bases from J, leaving 16 bases between. Germline V lookup: CDR1 SGHDT, CDR2 YYEEEE. The CDR3 has 17 amino acids. The CDR3 bases are TGTGCCAGCAGCTTGGGACCCCTAGCAAGTAGCTACAATGAGCAGTTCTTC. It yields the protein CASSLGPLASSYNEQFF.

This clone was counted once. V gene TRBV25-1 combines with J gene TRBJ2-5, with D perhaps matching TRBD1 (5 bases). The J call is doubtful: the DNA matches TRBJ2-7 better. CDR1 and CDR2 (germline): MGHDK, SYGVNS. This CDR3 is 14 amino acids long. Written as DNA, the CDR3 is TGTGCCAGCAGTGAAGGTACAGGTCCCTACGAGCAGTACTTC. Its protein is CASSEGTGPYEQYF.

In its sample, this clone was seen a few times. The chain joins TRBV15 to TRBJ2-5, with D possibly matching TRBD1 (8 bases). CDR3 length equals 15 residues. Germline CDR1 and CDR2: LNHNV and YYDKDF (reference sequence). The ends were cut back, 9 bases at V and 4 bases at J, with 21 bases in the middle. In DNA form, the CDR3 reads TGTGCCACTCAGGGGGCGGGGGCCAAGGGAGAGACCCAGTACTTC. As protein: CATQGAGAKGETQYF.

The J gene is TRBJ1-2, the V gene TRBV9, with 7 positions matching TRBD1. Germline V lookup: CDR1 SGDLS, CDR2 YYNGEE. CDR3 length: 14 residues. The ends lost 0 bases at V and 5 bases at J; junction bases unmatched: 4. In DNA, the CDR3 is TGTGCCAGCAGCGTAGGAGGGGGCGAATATGGCTACACCTTC. It codes for CASSVGGGEYGYTF.

V is TRBV6-1 and J is TRBJ1-3; 10 positions agree with TRBD1. With V trimmed by 0 bases and J by 4 bases, 9 bases remained unmatched. The CDR3 has 18 residues. Germline CDR1 is MNHNS and CDR2 is SASEGT. The CDR3 DNA reads TGTGCCAGCAGTGAAGCCGGGACAGGGGTTCATCTGGGAAACACCATATATTTT. This encodes CASSEAGTGVHLGNTIYF.

V usage is TRBV7-9 and J usage is TRBJ2-7, with D possibly matching TRBD2 (5 bases). Germline values: CDR1 SEHNR, CDR2 FQNEAQ (reference sequence). Trimming left V 3 bases short and J 4 bases short, with 10 bases between. The CDR3 runs to 13 residues. CDR3 sequence (DNA): TGTGCCAGCAGCTTTCCATCGGGGTACGAGCAGTACTTC. Translation: CASSFPSGYEQYF. Variable domain in full (rest from reference TRBV7-9 and TRBJ2-7): DTGVSQNPRHKITKRGQNVTFRCDPISEHNRLYWYRQTLGQGPEFLTYFQNEAQLEKSRLLSDRFSAERPKGSFSTLEIQRTEQGDSAMYLCASSFPSGYEQYFGPGTRLTVT.

The V call is TRBV6-5, the J call TRBJ2-1; 10 nucleotides agree with TRBD2. The germline V gene encodes CDR1 MNHEY and CDR2 SVGAGI. V gave up 8 bases and J gave up 3 bases; unmatched junction bases: 7. The CDR3 length is 15 residues. Written as DNA, the CDR3 is TGTGCCAGCCAAATAGCGGGGGGCTTCTACAATGAGCAGTTCTTC. Protein product: CASQIAGGFYNEQFF.

The DNA of the CDR3 is TGCGCCAGCAGCTTTGACAGGGGCCAAGAGACCCAGTACTTC. Encoded protein: CASSFDRGQETQYF. The chain employs TRBV5-1 and TRBJ2-5; the match to TRBD1 covers 8 bases. The junction had 1 base not matched to a gene; V was cut back by 2 bases and J by 1 base. The CDR3 extends over 14 amino acids. Germline CDR1 and CDR2: SGHRS and YFSETQ.